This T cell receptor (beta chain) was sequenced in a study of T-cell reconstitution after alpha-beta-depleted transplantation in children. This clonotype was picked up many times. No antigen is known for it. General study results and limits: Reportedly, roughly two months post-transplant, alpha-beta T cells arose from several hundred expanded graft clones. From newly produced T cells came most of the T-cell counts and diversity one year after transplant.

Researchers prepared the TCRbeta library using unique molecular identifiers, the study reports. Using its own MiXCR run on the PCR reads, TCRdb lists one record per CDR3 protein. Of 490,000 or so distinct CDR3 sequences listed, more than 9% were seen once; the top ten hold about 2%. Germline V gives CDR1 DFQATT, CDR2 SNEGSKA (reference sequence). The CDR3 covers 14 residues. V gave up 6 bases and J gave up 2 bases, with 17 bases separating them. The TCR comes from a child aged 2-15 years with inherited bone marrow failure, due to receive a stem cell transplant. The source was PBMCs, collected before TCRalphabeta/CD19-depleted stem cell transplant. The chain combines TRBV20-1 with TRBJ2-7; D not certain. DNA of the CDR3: TGCAGTGCGGCGATGGGTGGCGACCCCTACGAGCAGTACTTC. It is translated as CSAAMGGDPYEQYF.